Following are 9 T cell receptor beta chains from one sample sequenced in a study of blood T cell repertoires in COVID-19. Data came from immunoSEQ multiplex PCR; TCRdb stores just in-frame clones and leaves some out. In the table there are 140,000 to 150,000 clones, 88% of which are singletons. Sequencing input: peripheral blood. The source is a woman aged 45 to 65 with acute or convalescent COVID-19.

V usage is TRBV27 and J usage is TRBJ1-1; possibly TRBD1 for D (5 bases). Deletions cut 5 bases from V and 4 bases from J, with 14 bases between. Germline loops: CDR1 MNHEY, CDR2 SMNVEV (reference sequence). The CDR3 sequence is 14 residues long. The DNA of the CDR3 is TGTGCCAGCAGTCCTGGGTTGGGGCCCACTGAAGCTTTCTTT. Translating it yields CASSPGLGPTEAFF.

The chain joins TRBV4-1 to TRBJ1-4, with 10 bases identical to TRBD1. This CDR3 contains 17 residues. Trimming at V came to 3 bases and at J to 1 base, leaving 5 bases not matched to a gene. Germline V gives CDR1 MGHRA, CDR2 YSYEKL. In DNA form, the CDR3 reads TGCGCCAGCAGCCAGGCTGACAGGGGGCAAACTAATGAAAAACTGTTTTTT. Translation gives CASSQADRGQTNEKLFF.

This clone was detected only a few times. This chain uses TRBV9 with TRBJ2-3; 8 positions match TRBD2. The V gene's germline CDR1 is SGDLS and CDR2 YYNGEE. The CDR3 loop spans 15 amino acids. The V segment lost 4 bases and the J segment 1 base; nucleotides outside the gene matches: 5. This CDR3 reads CASSPRAGGTDTQYF. CDR3 nucleotides: TGTGCCAGCAGCCCGAGAGCGGGGGGCACAGATACGCAGTATTTT.

The genes are TRBV5-4 and TRBJ1-1; D might be TRBD1 (6 bases). V lost 4 bases and J lost 0, with 16 bases in between. CDR1 SGHNT and CDR2 YYREEE come from the germline V gene (reference sequence). The CDR3 runs 16 residues. The CDR3 coding sequence is TGTGCCAGCAGCGGGGGACAAACTTTCATGAACACTGAAGCTTTCTTT. Its protein product is CASSGGQTFMNTEAFF.

This chain connects TRBV19 to TRBJ2-7; perhaps TRBD1 as D (6 bases). This CDR3 has 14 residues. V lost 8 bases and J 6 bases, leaving 20 bases between the germline ends. Germline V gene lookup returns CDR1 LNHDA and CDR2 SQIVND (reference sequence). The CDR3 region has the DNA TGTGCCAGTGGGATAGGACAGCCCTTCGGCGAGCAGTACTTC. This translates into CASGIGQPFGEQYF.

J is TRBJ1-3 and V is TRBV5-6; 7 nucleotides agree with TRBD1. Germline V gives CDR1 SGHDT, CDR2 YYEEEE. V gave up 2 bases and J gave up 0 bases; unmatched junction bases: 5. The CDR3 is 16 amino acids. This CDR3 reads CASSLPGGISGNTIYF. The CDR3 nucleotides are TGTGCCAGCAGCTTACCAGGGGGTATCTCTGGAAACACCATATATTTT.

The V and J genes are TRBV3-1 (or the pseudogene TRBV3-2) and TRBJ1-4; D might be TRBD1 (5 bases). This CDR3 spans 14 amino acids. Looked up from germline, CDR1 is LGHDT and CDR2 is YNNKEL (reference sequence). Trimming pared 4 bases from V and 8 bases from J, leaving 14 bases between. The CDR3 DNA reads TGTGCCAGCAGCCGCGGTTGGGGCGACGAAAAACTGTTTTTT. The encoded protein is CASSRGWGDEKLFF.

The chain links TRBV18 to TRBJ1-2, with a tentative D call TRBD1 (5 bases). Germline loops: CDR1 KGHSH, CDR2 LQKENI. The V end was cut by 5 bases, the J end by 7 bases, with 14 bases between. The CDR3 spans 13 residues. CDR3 residues: CASSGSDTRGYTF. The CDR3 DNA follows: TGTGCCAGCTCAGGGTCGGACACTCGTGGCTACACCTTC.

A single count supports this clone. The rearrangement links TRBV2 to TRBJ2-5; D gene ambiguous. Germline CDR1 and CDR2: SNHLY and FYNNEI. V was shortened by 8 bases and J by 1 base, with 5 bases between the two germline ends. This CDR3 is built from 11 residues. CDR3 sequence: CASDTQETQYF. CDR3 bases: TGTGCCAGCGACACCCAAGAGACCCAGTACTTC.